Listed below are T cell receptor beta chains from one sample, sequenced in a study of shared clonotypes between healthy human individuals. Sequenced by immunoSEQ multiplex PCR; TCRdb stores in-frame clones only, minus some. The data contain fewer than 600,000 clones, around three quarters of them singletons. Sequenced material: PBMCs. These receptor sequences come from a woman aged 40 to 50 in good health. Some clones in this sample may be carry-over from other donors' samples. CDR3s include the opening cysteine and the closing phenylalanine or tryptophan. D genes are given only for firm matches. Clone size is not always given. Where it is, it says once, few, many or a class for expanded clones.

v_call	j_call	clone_size	d_call	cdr3_aa	cdr3_nt
TRBV7-9	TRBJ1-4	.	TRBD1	CASSPHGMPGTGVEKLFF	TGTGCCAGCAGCCCACACGGAATGCCCGGGACAGGGGTTGAAAAACTGTTTTTT
TRBV7-8	TRBJ1-5	.	.	CASSSTYRGRTSSNQPQHF	TGTGCCAGCAGCTCGACGTATCGTGGCAGGACCTCTAGCAATCAGCCCCAGCATTTT
TRBV2	TRBJ2-7	.	.	CASTADGSYEQYF	TGTGCCAGCACCGCGGACGGCTCCTACGAGCAGTACTTC
TRBV7-2	TRBJ2-3	.	.	CASSLRQGTDTQYF	TGTGCCAGCAGCTTACGGCAGGGCACAGATACGCAGTATTTT
TRBV5-1	TRBJ2-3	.	.	CASSPGLTTDTQYF	TGCGCCAGCAGCCCGGGACTTACGACAGATACGCAGTATTTT
TRBV18	TRBJ1-2	.	TRBD1	CASSQTGDYGYTF	TGTGCCAGCTCACAGACAGGGGACTATGGCTACACCTTC
TRBV19	TRBJ2-1	few	.	CASSTLSGTSSYNEQFF	TGTGCCAGTAGTACCCTAAGCGGGACAAGCTCCTACAATGAGCAGTTCTTC
TRBV7-9	TRBJ1-1	.	.	CASSSPEWIRDTEAFF	TGTGCCAGCAGCTCCCCTGAGTGGATTCGGGACACTGAAGCTTTCTTT
TRBV5-1	TRBJ2-5	.	.	CASSLVGETQYF	TGCGCCAGCAGCTTGGTGGGGGAGACCCAGTACTTC
TRBV9	TRBJ1-4	once	.	CASSAPGASGLFF	TGTGCCAGCAGCGCCCCAGGGGCCAGCGGGCTGTTTTTT
TRBV7-9	TRBJ1-1	.	.	CASSLAMAGTEAFF	TGTGCCAGCAGCCTCGCCATGGCTGGCACTGAAGCTTTCTTT
TRBV7-3	TRBJ2-1	.	.	CASSLSGPRLSSYNEQFF	TGTGCCAGCAGCTTAAGTGGGCCGAGGCTGAGCTCCTACAATGAGCAGTTCTTC
TRBV18	TRBJ1-2	.	.	CASSPRDPPGYTF	TGTGCCAGCTCACCCCGGGACCCTCCTGGCTACACCTTC
TRBV5-1	TRBJ1-1	few	TRBD1	CASSLLSGGLNTEAFF	TGCGCCAGCAGCTTGTTATCAGGGGGTTTGAACACTGAAGCTTTCTTT
TRBV6-1	TRBJ1-2	.	.	CASSLELYGYTF	TGTGCCAGCAGTTTAGAACTCTATGGCTACACCTTC
TRBV5-5	TRBJ2-2	.	.	CASSFVRGSNTGELFF	TGTGCCAGCAGCTTTGTTCGAGGTTCGAACACCGGGGAGCTGTTTTTT
TRBV27	TRBJ1-1	.	.	CASSFQRGTEAFF	TGTGCCAGCAGTTTTCAAAGGGGTACTGAAGCTTTCTTT
TRBV10-3	TRBJ2-7	few	TRBD1	CAISETGQEFEEQYF	TGTGCCATCAGTGAGACAGGACAGGAATTTGAAGAGCAGTACTTC
TRBV7-2	TRBJ1-4	.	.	CASSSQRTNEKLFF	TGTGCCAGCAGTTCCCAGAGAACTAATGAAAAACTGTTTTTT
TRBV5-1	TRBJ2-2	.	TRBD2	CASSPEAGGLAGELGELFF	TGCGCCAGCAGCCCTGAAGCCGGAGGACTAGCGGGAGAGTTGGGGGAGCTGTTTTTT
TRBV6-1	TRBJ2-1	.	.	CASSPRSTYNEQFF	TGTGCCAGCAGTCCCCGATCTACCTACAATGAGCAGTTCTTC
TRBV29-1	TRBJ1-3	.	.	CSARVTSGNTIYF	TGCAGCGCCCGGGTCACCTCTGGAAACACCATATATTTT
TRBV18	TRBJ2-7	.	TRBD2	CASSPWLAGDEQYF	TGTGCCAGCTCACCCTGGCTAGCGGGAGACGAGCAGTACTTC
TRBV19	TRBJ2-3	.	.	CASSISGPDTDTQYF	TGTGCCAGTAGTATTTCAGGGCCGGACACAGATACGCAGTATTTT
TRBV6-1	TRBJ2-1	.	.	CASSDERPSAQFF	TGTGCCAGCAGTGATGAGCGGCCTTCAGCCCAGTTCTTC
TRBV5-4	TRBJ2-3	few	.	CASSFNALRTATDTQYF	TGTGCCAGCAGCTTTAACGCGTTAAGGACAGCCACAGATACGCAGTATTTT
TRBV5-5	TRBJ2-3	.	.	CASSRTGTPSSDTQYF	TGTGCCAGCAGCCGTACCGGGACTCCCTCCTCGGATACGCAGTATTTT
TRBV27	TRBJ2-7	.	.	CASSLSRTPYEQYF	TGTGCCAGCAGTTTGTCGAGGACCCCCTACGAGCAGTACTTC
TRBV5-6	TRBJ2-3	.	.	CASSRVGGRTDTQYF	TGTGCCAGCAGCCGAGTAGGGGGTCGCACAGATACGCAGTATTTT
TRBV9	TRBJ2-7	.	.	CASSVGPGLSYEQYF	TGTGCCAGCAGCGTGGGGCCAGGCCTCTCCTACGAGCAGTACTTC
TRBV30	TRBJ1-1	.	.	CAWSLGMNTEAFF	TGTGCCTGGAGTCTGGGCATGAACACTGAAGCTTTCTTT
TRBV28	TRBJ1-1	many	.	CASTGGFEAFF	TGTGCCAGCACCGGAGGGTTTGAAGCTTTCTTT
TRBV25-1	TRBJ2-4	.	.	CASSDTGAKNIQYF	TGTGCCAGCAGTGATACCGGGGCCAAAAACATTCAGTACTTC
TRBV5-1	TRBJ2-5	.	.	CASRTGSGETQYF	TGCGCCAGCAGGACAGGATCCGGGGAGACCCAGTACTTC
TRBV2	TRBJ2-5	.	TRBD2	CASTGGARGETQYF	TGTGCCAGCACCGGGGGGGCGCGGGGAGAGACCCAGTACTTC
TRBV7-2	TRBJ2-7	.	.	CASSLGPLRSYEQYF	TGTGCCAGCAGCTTGGGACCCCTAAGATCCTACGAGCAGTACTTC
TRBV27	TRBJ1-2	few	.	CASSLDRANYGYTF	TGTGCCAGCAGTTTGGACAGAGCTAACTATGGCTACACCTTC
TRBV6-5	TRBJ2-7	few	.	CASSYNVLAYEQYF	TGTGCCAGCAGTTACAACGTGTTAGCCTACGAGCAGTACTTC
TRBV10-3	TRBJ2-2	.	TRBD2	CAISERVAGGPGTGELFF	TGTGCCATCAGTGAGAGAGTAGCGGGAGGGCCGGGCACCGGGGAGCTGTTTTTT
TRBV19	TRBJ1-4	many	.	CASSISGNEKLFF	TGTGCCAGTAGTATTTCAGGGAATGAAAAACTGTTTTTT
TRBV9	TRBJ1-4	.	.	CASSVAWENEKLFF	TGTGCCAGCAGCGTAGCTTGGGAGAATGAAAAACTGTTTTTT
TRBV5-1	TRBJ2-2	.	.	CASSPDYRATGELFF	TGCGCCAGCAGCCCTGACTACAGGGCCACCGGGGAGCTGTTTTTT
TRBV28	TRBJ2-5	once	.	CASSSLGGREKTQYF	TGTGCCAGCAGCTCCCTAGGGGGGAGGGAGAAGACCCAGTACTTC
TRBV7-3	TRBJ2-3	.	.	CASSPMVASGTDTQYF	TGTGCCAGCAGCCCTATGGTAGCGAGCGGCACAGATACGCAGTATTTT
TRBV7-2	TRBJ1-2	.	.	CASSLEGYHGYTF	TGTGCCAGCAGCTTAGAAGGTTACCATGGCTACACCTTC
TRBV19	TRBJ1-5	.	.	CASSTNSGFGNQPQHF	TGTGCCAGTAGTACCAACAGTGGTTTCGGCAATCAGCCCCAGCATTTT
TRBV10-1	TRBJ2-2	.	TRBD1	CASSGKQGGGPNTGELFF	TGCGCCAGCAGTGGAAAACAGGGGGGAGGCCCTAACACCGGGGAGCTGTTTTTT
TRBV7-3	TRBJ2-5	.	.	CASSVQGRETQYF	TGTGCCAGCAGCGTTCAGGGTCGGGAGACCCAGTACTTC
TRBV4-1	TRBJ2-7	.	.	CASSQEFETRPSYEQYF	TGCGCCAGCAGCCAAGAGTTCGAGACTCGTCCCTCCTACGAGCAGTACTTC
TRBV7-9	TRBJ2-7	.	TRBD1	CASSSRMTGSYEQYF	TGTGCCAGCAGCTCCCGGATGACAGGGTCTTACGAGCAGTACTTC
TRBV6-1	TRBJ2-3	.	.	CASTFASIADTQYF	TGTGCCAGCACGTTCGCGAGTATCGCAGATACGCAGTATTTT
TRBV2	TRBJ2-7	.	TRBD2	CASSRSGLAGTYEQYF	TGTGCCAGCAGTCGGTCGGGGCTAGCGGGAACCTACGAGCAGTACTTC
TRBV18	TRBJ2-7	.	.	CASSPWADEQYF	TGTGCCAGCTCACCATGGGCCGACGAGCAGTACTTC
TRBV7-2	TRBJ1-1	.	.	CASSLGVGGAEAFF	TGTGCCAGCAGCTTAGGTGTAGGTGGGGCTGAAGCTTTCTTT
TRBV2	TRBJ1-5	few	.	CASSDPVNQPQHF	TGTGCCAGCAGTGATCCGGTGAATCAGCCCCAGCATTTT
TRBV7-6	TRBJ1-2	few	.	CASSPTDNSNYGYTF	TGTGCCAGCAGCCCTACTGACAACTCTAACTATGGCTACACCTTC
TRBV7-2	TRBJ1-5	.	.	CASSLAPGGLQPQHF	TGTGCCAGCAGCTTAGCGCCAGGAGGGCTTCAGCCCCAGCATTTT
TRBV10-3	TRBJ2-5	.	TRBD1	CAAKPGTGSSETQYF	TGTGCCGCAAAGCCCGGGACAGGGAGTTCGGAGACCCAGTACTTC
TRBV11-2	TRBJ2-7	.	.	CASSLAHSGYEQYF	TGTGCCAGCAGCTTAGCCCACTCGGGCTACGAGCAGTACTTC
TRBV5-5	TRBJ1-2	.	TRBD1	CASSVGQASYTF	TGTGCCAGCAGCGTCGGACAGGCTAGCTACACCTTC